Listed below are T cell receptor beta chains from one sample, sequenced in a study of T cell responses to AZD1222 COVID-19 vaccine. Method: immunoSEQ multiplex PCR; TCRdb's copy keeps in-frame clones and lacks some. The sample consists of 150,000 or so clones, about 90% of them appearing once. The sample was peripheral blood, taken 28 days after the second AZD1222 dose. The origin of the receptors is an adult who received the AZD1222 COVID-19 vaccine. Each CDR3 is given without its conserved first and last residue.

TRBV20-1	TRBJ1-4	SASRTATNEKLF
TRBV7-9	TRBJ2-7	ASSGGDEQY
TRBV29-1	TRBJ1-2	SVEEVRGGGYT
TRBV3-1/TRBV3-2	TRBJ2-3	ASSSWAEVEQY
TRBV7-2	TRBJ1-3	ATQRQGNIFGNTIY
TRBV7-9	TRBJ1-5	ASSFQGTNQPQH
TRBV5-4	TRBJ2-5	ASSPRTGGETQY
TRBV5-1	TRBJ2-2	ASSLVGNGVGELF
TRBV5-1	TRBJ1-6	ASRRGENNSPLH
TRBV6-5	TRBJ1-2	ASSPRTIRYGYT
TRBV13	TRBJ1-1	ASRRNTEAF
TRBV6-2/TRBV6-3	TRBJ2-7	ASSSQLTYEQY
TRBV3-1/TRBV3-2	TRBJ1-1	ASSPQINLQGAGAF
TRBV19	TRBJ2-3	ASSQGLFTDTQY
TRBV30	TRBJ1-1	AWSSTPHAEAF
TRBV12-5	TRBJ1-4	ASGLSQGGNEKLF